These 5 T cell receptor beta chains were all obtained from the same sample, sequenced in a study of T cell repertoires in cytomegalovirus infection. Via MiXCR, TCRdb re-called the reads, giving one row per CDR3 protein. The sample lists around 130,000 distinct CDR3 sequences; 8% to 9% were seen once. The sequencing sample was made of PBMCs. These receptors originate from a human donor in good health (CMV status not recorded). Some clones in this sample may be carry-over from other donors' samples.

This sequence joins TRBV19 and TRBJ1-1; no reliable D call. The CDR3 has 14 amino acids. Trimming removed 5 bases from V and 1 base from J, with 11 bases in between. CDR1 is LNHDA and CDR2 is SQIVND in the germline V gene (reference sequence). The CDR3 sequence: CASSPARQNTEAFF. In nucleotides, the CDR3 is TGTGCCAGTAGTCCTGCGAGACAGAACACTGAAGCTTTCTTT.

This clonotype was counted many times. The J gene is TRBJ2-3, the V gene TRBV4-2, with 9 bases lining up with TRBD2. V lost 0 bases and J lost 6; bases outside the gene matches: 4. Germline V CDR1 and CDR2: LGHNA, YNFKEQ. The CDR3 is 15 amino acids. Here the CDR3 DNA reads TGTGCCAGCAGCCAAGATCTTGCGGGGGGGGATACGCAGTATTTT. Amino acid sequence: CASSQDLAGGDTQYF.

This clonotype was seen ten or more times. The chain uses TRBV9 and TRBJ2-2, with D unclear. Germline loops: CDR1 SGDLS, CDR2 YYNGEE. The CDR3 totals 14 residues. Trimming stripped 0 bases from V and 1 base from J, with 4 bases between. The CDR3, as DNA: TGTGCCAGCAGCGTAGCAAGGAACACCGGGGAGCTGTTTTTT. Translation gives CASSVARNTGELFF.

This clonotype was detected only a few times. J is TRBJ1-3 and V is TRBV7-9, with D maybe TRBD1 (5 bases). CDR3 length: 19 amino acids. Looked up from germline, CDR1 is SEHNR and CDR2 is FQNEAQ (reference sequence). Trimming stripped 5 bases from V and 0 bases from J, with 23 bases between. CDR3 DNA sequence: TGTGCCAGCAGCCTAGGGGCAGGCGACGCTTCTTACTCTGGAAACACCATATATTTT. Translation: CASSLGAGDASYSGNTIYF.

This clonotype was observed at least ten times. The chain recombines TRBV7-8 with TRBJ2-2, with 7 nucleotides matching TRBD2. The germline CDR1 and CDR2 sequences are SGHVS and FQNEAQ. Germline trimming cut 1 base from V and 0 bases from J; bases unmatched to any gene: 2. This CDR3 has 16 residues. CDR3 sequence reads: CASSLGGGSNTGELFF. CDR3 in DNA: TGTGCCAGCAGCTTAGGGGGGGGTTCGAACACCGGGGAGCTGTTTTTT. Combining the CDR3 with reference TRBV7-8 and TRBJ2-2 gives the whole variable domain GAGVSQSPRYKVAKRGQDVALRCDPISGHVSLFWYQQALGQGPEFLTYFQNEAQLDKSGLPSDRFFAERPEGSVSTLKIQRTQQEDSAVYLCASSLGGGSNTGELFFGEGSRLTVL.